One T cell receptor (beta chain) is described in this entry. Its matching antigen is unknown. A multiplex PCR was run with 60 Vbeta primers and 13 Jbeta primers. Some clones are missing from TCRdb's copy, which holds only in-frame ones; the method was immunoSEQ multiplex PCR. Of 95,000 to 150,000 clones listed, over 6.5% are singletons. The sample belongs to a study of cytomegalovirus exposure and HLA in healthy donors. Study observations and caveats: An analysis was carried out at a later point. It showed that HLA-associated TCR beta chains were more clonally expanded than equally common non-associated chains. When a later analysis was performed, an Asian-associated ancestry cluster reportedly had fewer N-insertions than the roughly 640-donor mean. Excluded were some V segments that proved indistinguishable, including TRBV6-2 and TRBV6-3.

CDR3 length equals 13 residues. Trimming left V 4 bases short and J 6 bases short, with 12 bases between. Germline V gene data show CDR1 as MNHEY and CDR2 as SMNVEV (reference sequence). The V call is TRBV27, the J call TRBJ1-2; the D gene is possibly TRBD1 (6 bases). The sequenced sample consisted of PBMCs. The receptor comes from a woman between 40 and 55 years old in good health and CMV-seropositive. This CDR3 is CASSYRDTDGYTF. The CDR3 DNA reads TGTGCCAGCAGTTATCGGGACACCGATGGCTACACCTTC.